The 2 T cell receptor beta chains given below trace back to one sample, sequenced in a study of CD8 T cells in ankylosing spondylitis. TCRdb re-derived calls from the 5' RACE reads in MiXCR, one entry per CDR3 protein. This table has roughly 180,000 distinct CDR3 sequences, around a tenth appearing once. Sequenced material: blood, either unsorted or a sorted T cell fraction (not recorded which). Every receptor here comes from a male donor with ankylosing spondylitis or in good health (not recorded which).

This clonotype was detected ten times or more. CDR3: CASSQGERRRNEQFF. CDR3 DNA: TGTGCCAGCAGCCAAGGCGAAAGGAGAAGGAATGAGCAGTTCTTC. This sequence joins TRBV3-1 and TRBJ2-1; D gene ambiguous. With 1 base removed from V and 7 bases from J, the gap between germline ends came to 14 bases. The germline gives CDR1 LGHDT, CDR2 YNNKEL (reference sequence). This CDR3 is built from 15 residues.

As concerns this clonotype: An end of the junction differs from the germline gene, which may be a read error. This sequence joins TRBV6-2 or TRBV6-3 and TRBJ2-7; TRBD1 agrees at 7 bases. Germline-derived CDR1 and CDR2 are MNHEY and SVGEGT. This CDR3 has 11 amino acids. CDR3 protein: CASSDRVEQCF. The CDR3 DNA sequence: TGTGCCAGCAGTGACAGGGTCGAGCAGTGCTTC.